This record looks at one T cell receptor beta chain sequence and its context. Germline values: CDR1 MNHEY, CDR2 SVGAGI. The V and J ends lost 6 bases and 2 bases respectively, with 13 bases between them. The CDR3 is 14 amino acids. The data were taken from a study of blood T cell repertoires in COVID-19. Overall study context: Researchers got acute and convalescent COVID-19 samples from the United States, Italy and Spain. In each case, the material was cDNA or gDNA derived from T cells, B-cell-depleted T cells, or PBMCs.

Original analysis: Amplification of reference gene primers provided the estimated nucleated cell counts. Profiled with immunoSEQ multiplex PCR; TCRdb holds only in-frame clones, not every one. From that table come the V and J calls and clone size; the DNA was used to work out D and trimming. The profile shows 250,000 to 300,000 clones, around 90% of them singletons. Sequenced: peripheral blood. This chain joins TRBV6-5 and TRBJ1-2; D gene unclear. The clonotype comes from a woman in her forties or fifties who had recovered from COVID-19. CDR3 DNA sequence: TGTGCCAGCAGAACCCTCGGAGAAAACTATGGCTACACCTTC. Its protein is CASRTLGENYGYTF.